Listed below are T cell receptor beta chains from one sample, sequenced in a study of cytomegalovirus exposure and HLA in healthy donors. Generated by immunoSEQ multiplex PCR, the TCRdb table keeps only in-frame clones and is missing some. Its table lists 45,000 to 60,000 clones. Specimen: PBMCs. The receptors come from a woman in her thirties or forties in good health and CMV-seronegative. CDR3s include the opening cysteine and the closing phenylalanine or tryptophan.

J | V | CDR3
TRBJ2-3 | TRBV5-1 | CASSWSERGAPPPNTQYF
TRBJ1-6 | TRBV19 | CASSQGNNSPLHF
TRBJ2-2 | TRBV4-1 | CASSPLEGTSGGAEITGELFF
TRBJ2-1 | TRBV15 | CATSVTWSSYNEQFF
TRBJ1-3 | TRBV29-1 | CSAGQGAGNTIYF
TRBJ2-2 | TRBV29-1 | CSVVLGPAGELFF
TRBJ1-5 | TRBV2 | CASSVAGLYQPQHF
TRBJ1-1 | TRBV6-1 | CASSERGGLEAFF
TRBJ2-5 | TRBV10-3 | CAISESGTSGSGTETQYF
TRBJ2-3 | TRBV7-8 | CASSLESGDSTDTQYF
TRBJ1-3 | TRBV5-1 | CASSLGAGNGNTIYF
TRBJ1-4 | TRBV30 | CAWSARLATNEKLFF
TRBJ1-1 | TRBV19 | CASSIGYKDTEAFF
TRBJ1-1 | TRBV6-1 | CASSLTVGAGTEAFF
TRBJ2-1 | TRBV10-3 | CAISFYGTPEGGEQFF
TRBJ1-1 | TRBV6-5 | CASSYLQGSTEAFF
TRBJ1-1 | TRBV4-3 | CASSQGQGSGSRAFF
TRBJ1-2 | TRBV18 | CASSPPGTKYGYTF
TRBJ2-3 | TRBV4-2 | CASSQGDTRTDTQYF
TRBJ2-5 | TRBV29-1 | CSAEAGGQETQYF
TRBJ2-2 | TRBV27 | CASTPYSLREGTGELFF
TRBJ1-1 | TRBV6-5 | CASSYSTSRAEAFF
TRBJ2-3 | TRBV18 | CASSPRGLAGGSDTQYF
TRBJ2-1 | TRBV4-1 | CASSQEFGRVHEQFF
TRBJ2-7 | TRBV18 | CASSPPASGTSYEQYF
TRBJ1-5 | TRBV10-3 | CAIKGTASNQPQHF
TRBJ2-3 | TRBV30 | CAWSPLGRAYVDTQYF
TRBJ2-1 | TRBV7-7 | CASSPRTVGTGGYNEQFF
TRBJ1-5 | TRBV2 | CASSQQGPQPQHF
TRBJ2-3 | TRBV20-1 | CSARSTDTQYF
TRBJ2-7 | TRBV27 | CASSLRPGQGSYEQYF
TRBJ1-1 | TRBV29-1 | CSVSPLGTGNTEAFF
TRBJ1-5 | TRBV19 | CASISRTGVNQPQHF
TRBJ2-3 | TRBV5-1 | CASSLGGAGGTVRTDTQYF
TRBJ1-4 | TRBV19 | CASSISQNTEKLFF
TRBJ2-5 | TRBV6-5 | CASSQGALETQYF
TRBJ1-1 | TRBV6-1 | CASSASQGRTEAFF
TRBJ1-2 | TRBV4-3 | CASSQGQDYGYTF
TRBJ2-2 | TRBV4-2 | CASSPGLAESLSTGELFF
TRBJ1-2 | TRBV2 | CASSVRRGDGYTF
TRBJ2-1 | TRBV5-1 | CASSAQGATYNEQFF
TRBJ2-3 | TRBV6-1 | CASSDSGSGTDTQYF
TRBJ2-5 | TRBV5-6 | CASSFQGTQETQYF
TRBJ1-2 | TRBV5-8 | CASTKLNNYGYTF
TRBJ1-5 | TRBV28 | CASSPWDRGVQPQHF
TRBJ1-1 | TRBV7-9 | CASSLKGSGEAFF
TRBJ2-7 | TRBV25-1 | CASSEFGAGGTYEQYF
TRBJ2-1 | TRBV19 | CASSTSGYNEQFF